The source of this T cell receptor beta chain is a study of blood T cell repertoires in COVID-19. Study details: Specimens from acute and convalescent COVID-19 originated in the United States, Italy and Spain.

Profiling relied on immunoSEQ multiplex PCR, and the TCRdb table lists in-frame clones only, not all of them. In the table there are some 65,000 clones, approximately 83% of which are singletons. V was pared by 3 bases and J by 3 bases, with 8 bases of the junction left unmatched. CDR3 length: 15 residues. Per germline, CDR1 SQVTM and CDR2 ANQGSEA. This sequence was found in a man aged 80 or over with acute or convalescent COVID-19. What was sequenced was peripheral blood. The chain uses TRBV29-1 and TRBJ1-2, with 9 bases aligning to TRBD1. CDR3 loop: CSVESTGGADYGYTF. DNA of the CDR3: TGCAGCGTTGAGTCAACAGGGGGCGCCGACTATGGCTACACCTTC.